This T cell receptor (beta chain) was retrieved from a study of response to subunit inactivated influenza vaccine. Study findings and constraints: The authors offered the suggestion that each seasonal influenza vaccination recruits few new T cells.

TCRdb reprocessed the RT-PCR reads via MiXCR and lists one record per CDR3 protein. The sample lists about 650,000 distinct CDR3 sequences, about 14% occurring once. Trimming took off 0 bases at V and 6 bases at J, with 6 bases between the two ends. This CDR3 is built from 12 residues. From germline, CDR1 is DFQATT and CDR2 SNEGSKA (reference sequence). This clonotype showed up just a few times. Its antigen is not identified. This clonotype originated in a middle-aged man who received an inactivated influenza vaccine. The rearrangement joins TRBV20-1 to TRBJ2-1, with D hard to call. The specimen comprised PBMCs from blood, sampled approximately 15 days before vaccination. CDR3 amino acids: CSARDPRNEQFF. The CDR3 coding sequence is TGCAGTGCTAGAGATCCCCGCAATGAGCAGTTCTTC.